This T cell receptor beta chain stems from a study of early T cells in non-severe SARS-CoV-2 infection. This CDR3 is built from 12 residues. Germline V gene data show CDR1 as SEHNR and CDR2 as FQNEAQ (reference sequence). Trimming pared 5 bases from V and 4 bases from J, leaving 9 bases between. At least ten counts were recorded for this clonotype. One entry per CDR3 protein results from TCRdb running MiXCR on the 5' RACE reads. The sample lists fewer than 85,000 distinct CDR3 sequences, roughly 15% occurring once. The V call is TRBV7-9, the J call TRBJ2-7; possible D gene TRBD1, 5 bases. This TCR derives from an adult who was a healthcare worker with PCR-confirmed SARS-CoV-2 infection or an uninfected control (not recorded which). Sequenced input: whole blood. The CDR3 sequence: CASSTRQYEQYF. Here the CDR3 DNA reads TGTGCCAGCAGCACCCGACAGTACGAGCAGTACTTC.